This entry concerns a single T cell receptor beta chain. Its antigen is currently unknown. The treatment here: 15 to 20 received Ad26.COV2.S at low or high dose, single or two shots; roughly 5 received placebo; per-sample allocation not given. Sample collection was performed on day 63 after the first vaccine or placebo injection. The sample comes from a study of Ad26.COV2.S vaccination and SARS-CoV-2 variants. Overall study results and limits: The study found similar non-spike TCR breadth in vaccine and placebo recipients.

Generated by immunoSEQ multiplex PCR, the TCRdb table keeps only in-frame clones and is missing some. The sample records 330,000 or so clones, 90% being singletons. This clonotype was sampled from a person between 18 and 59 years old who received the Ad26.COV2.S COVID-19 vaccine or a placebo. The specimen comprised peripheral blood, sampled in a trial of Ad26.COV2.S vaccine versus placebo.

CDR3 coding DNA: TGTGCTAGTGGTTTGGGGACAGGGCGTTCACCCCTCCACTTT. This gives the protein CASGLGTGRSPLHF. V is TRBV12-5 and J is TRBJ1-6, with 8 positions matching TRBD1. V was pared by 1 base and J by 9 bases, with 2 bases of the junction left unmatched. From germline, CDR1 is LGHNT and CDR2 FRNRAP. The CDR3 is 14 amino acids.